These 18 T cell receptor beta chains came from one sample sequenced in a study of blood T cells in healthy people across ages. Primers used in a second PCR of roughly 6 to 11 cycles were a sample-barcoded 5' primer and a J-beta primer mix. A single record per CDR3 protein comes from TCRdb applying MiXCR to the 5' RACE reads. The profile covers hundreds of thousands of distinct CDR3 sequences, with 46% appearing a single time and 18% taken by the ten largest. Sequenced input: blood. Receptors originate from a man at least 80 years old in good health.

This clonotype was detected ten times or more. This rearrangement joins TRBV20-1 to TRBJ2-1, with a weak D call TRBD2 (5 bases). The end of the DNA is better explained by TRBJ2-7, so the J call may be wrong. This CDR3 spans 16 amino acids. Germline CDR1 DFQATT, CDR2 SNEGSKA (reference sequence). The CDR3 coding sequence is TGCAGTGCTAGAGATCGCGCGGAGAGGGCCTACAATGAGCAGTACTTC. Its translation is CSARDRAERAYNEQYF.

This clonotype was seen a few times. The rearrangement joins TRBV2 to TRBJ2-1; no firm D call. Trimming took 6 bases from V and 5 from J, leaving 11 bases between them. The germline V gene has CDR1 SNHLY and CDR2 FYNNEI. CDR3 length: 13 residues. The DNA of the CDR3 is TGTGCCAGCAGGGAATCCCTAAACAATGAGCAGTTCTTC. Translated: CASRESLNNEQFF.

The chain uses TRBV29-1 and TRBJ1-2; 9 nucleotides match TRBD1. Germline V gene data show CDR1 as SQVTM and CDR2 as ANQGSEA. CDR3 length equals 18 residues. J lost 8 bases, V lost 3 bases, and 22 bases had no gene match. The CDR3 sequence is CSVDHMISGTGRGYGYTF. The CDR3 coding sequence is TGCAGCGTTGACCATATGATTTCCGGGACAGGGAGAGGATACGGCTACACCTTC.

V and J are TRBV28 and TRBJ2-3; possibly TRBD1 for D (6 bases). V was trimmed by 7 bases and J by 6 bases, leaving 14 bases between them. This CDR3 has 13 amino acids. CDR1 and CDR2 (germline): MDHEN, SYDVKM. The CDR3, as DNA: TGTGCCAGCATAACGCCAGGGGTTGATACGCAGTATTTT. The encoded protein is CASITPGVDTQYF.

The chain is built from TRBV25-1 and TRBJ2-7, with 7 positions matching TRBD2. V lost 7 bases to trimming and J lost 10 bases; unmatched junction nucleotides: 10. The CDR3 is 12 amino acids. Germline-derived CDR1 and CDR2 are MGHDK and SYGVNS. The CDR3, as DNA: TGTGCCAGCACCTCCGGGGGGTTAAGACAGTACTTC. It yields the protein CASTSGGLRQYF.

This chain connects TRBV27 to TRBJ2-1; 7 bases match TRBD2. The germline V gene has CDR1 MNHEY and CDR2 SMNVEV (reference sequence). Trimming at V came to 4 bases and at J to 9 bases, leaving 0 bases not matched to a gene. This CDR3 comprises 11 residues. CDR3 amino acids: CASSWGGEQFF. In DNA form, the CDR3 reads TGTGCCAGCAGTTGGGGGGGTGAGCAGTTCTTC.

V and J are TRBV4-1 and TRBJ2-3; D gene uncertain. The CDR3 runs 17 residues. The germline V gene encodes CDR1 MGHRA and CDR2 YSYEKL. The ends were cut back, 3 bases at V and 1 base at J, with 17 bases in the middle. CDR3 nucleotides: TGCGCCAGCAGCCATGAGCCCCTGTACCAAGGCACAGATACGCAGTATTTT. This gives the protein CASSHEPLYQGTDTQYF.

This clonotype came up a few times. This rearrangement joins TRBV11-3 to TRBJ2-1; D might be TRBD1 or TRBD2, each matching 5 bases. Germline V lookup: CDR1 SGHNT, CDR2 YENEEA. The ends were cut back, 3 bases at V and 9 bases at J, with 12 bases in the middle. The CDR3 is 13 residues long. This chain's CDR3 is CASSLTLGAEQFF. Here the CDR3 DNA reads TGTGCCAGCAGCTTGACCCTCGGGGCTGAGCAGTTCTTC.

The V gene is TRBV20-1, the J gene TRBJ1-5, with 12 bases identical to TRBD1. The CDR3 covers 16 residues. Germline V CDR1 and CDR2: DFQATT, SNEGSKA (reference sequence). V shed 3 bases, J shed 2 bases, and the junction held 5 bases outside the gene matches. CDR3 nucleotide sequence: TGCAGTGCTAGGGGGGACAGGGGGCCCGGCAATCAGCCCCAGCATTTT. Translation gives CSARGDRGPGNQPQHF.

The chain has TRBV20-1 and TRBJ2-3, with D uncertain. This CDR3 is 15 amino acids long. V was clipped by 0 bases and J by 1 base, with 11 bases between them. Germline lookup yields CDR1 DFQATT and CDR2 SNEGSKA (reference sequence). The DNA for the CDR3 is TGCAGTGCTAGAGATTGGGGATTCGGCACAGATACGCAGTATTTT. As protein: CSARDWGFGTDTQYF.

The gene calls are TRBV7-2 and TRBJ2-4; no clear D gene. CDR1 is SGHTA and CDR2 is FQGNSA in the germline V gene. V gave up 3 bases and J gave up 13 bases, with 22 bases separating them. CDR3 length equals 15 residues. The CDR3 is CASSFGGRKTYGQYF. The CDR3 DNA follows: TGTGCCAGCAGCTTCGGCGGAAGAAAAACCTACGGGCAGTACTTC.

This clonotype has more than one count but fewer than ten. The genes are TRBV4-3 and TRBJ2-7; TRBD1 is a possible D gene (6 bases). The CDR3 length is 15 residues. Germline V lookup: CDR1 LGHNA, CDR2 YSLEER. Trimming pared 4 bases from V and 4 bases from J, leaving 17 bases between. The CDR3 sequence: CASSRVVSGDYEQYF. In DNA form, the CDR3 reads TGCGCCAGCAGCCGCGTTGTGTCAGGGGATTACGAGCAGTACTTC.

The chain joins TRBV3-1 to TRBJ1-1; 10 bases map to TRBD1. The germline CDR1 and CDR2 sequences are LGHDT and YNNKEL (reference sequence). The CDR3 loop spans 13 amino acids. V shed 7 bases and J 8 bases; nucleotides not matched to a gene: 7. The CDR3 DNA sequence: TGTGCCAGCACCGCGGGACAGGGGTTGGAAGCTTTCTTT. Translated: CASTAGQGLEAFF.

The chain combines TRBV28 with TRBJ1-2; 7 bases align to TRBD1. The J segment lost 7 bases and the V segment lost 3 bases, leaving 8 bases of the junction unmatched. This CDR3 comprises 14 residues. The germline gives CDR1 MDHEN, CDR2 SYDVKM. The CDR3 is CASSFDTGVSGYTF. As DNA, the CDR3 is TGTGCCAGCAGTTTTGACACAGGGGTCTCTGGCTACACCTTC.

This clonotype was recorded once. V gene TRBV4-2 combines with J gene TRBJ2-7; no reliable D call. TRBJ2-4 explains the end of the DNA better; the J call may be wrong. This CDR3 is 21 amino acids long. Germline loops: CDR1 LGHNA, CDR2 YNFKEQ. CDR3 loop: CASSQDPPRPVLDVRANIQYF. CDR3 DNA: TGTGCCAGCAGCCAAGATCCCCCACGACCAGTTTTGGACGTTCGAGCAAACATTCAGTACTTC.

This clonotype was counted only a few times. The chain carries TRBV12-3 or TRBV12-4 and TRBJ2-1; 10 bases match TRBD2. The DNA matches TRBJ2-7 better at its end, which makes the J call doubtful. The CDR3 is 16 amino acids. The CDR3 loop is CASTPGTSVLSNEQYF. The DNA for the CDR3 is TGTGCCAGCACCCCCGGGACTAGCGTTCTCTCGAATGAGCAGTACTTC.

The sample holds many counts of this clonotype. The V gene is TRBV12-3 or TRBV12-4, the J gene TRBJ2-7, with 10 bases aligning to TRBD1. This CDR3 has 14 amino acids. V trimming: 5 bases; J trimming: 3 bases; junction bases outside the gene matches: 4. The CDR3 DNA is TGTGCCAGCAGTCGGACAGGGGGGGACTACGAGCAGTACTTC. Residues: CASSRTGGDYEQYF.

This clonotype was observed at least ten times. The gene calls are TRBV20-1 and TRBJ2-1; 11 bases agree with TRBD2. Losses at the gene ends were 6 bases for V and 1 base for J; bases not matched to a gene: 8. Germline CDR1 reads DFQATT; CDR2 reads SNEGSKA (reference sequence). The CDR3 is made up of 16 amino acids. Here the CDR3 reads CSAVPGLAVSYNEQFF. The CDR3 DNA reads as TGCAGTGCAGTACCGGGACTAGCGGTTTCCTACAATGAGCAGTTCTTC.